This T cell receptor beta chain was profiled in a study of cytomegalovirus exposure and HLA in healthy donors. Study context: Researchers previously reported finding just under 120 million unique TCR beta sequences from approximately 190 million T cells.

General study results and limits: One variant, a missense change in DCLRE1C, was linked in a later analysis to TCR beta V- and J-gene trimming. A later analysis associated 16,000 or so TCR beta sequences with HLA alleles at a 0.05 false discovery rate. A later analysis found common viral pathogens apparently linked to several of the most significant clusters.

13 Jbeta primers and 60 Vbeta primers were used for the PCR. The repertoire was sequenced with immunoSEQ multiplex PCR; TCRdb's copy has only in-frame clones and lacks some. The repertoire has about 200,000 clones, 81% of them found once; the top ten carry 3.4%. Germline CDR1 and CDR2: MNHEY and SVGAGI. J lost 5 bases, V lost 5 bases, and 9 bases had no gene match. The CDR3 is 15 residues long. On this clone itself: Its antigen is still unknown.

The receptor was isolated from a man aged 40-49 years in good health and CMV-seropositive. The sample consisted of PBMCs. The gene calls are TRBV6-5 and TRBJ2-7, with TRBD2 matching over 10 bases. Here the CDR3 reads CASSPGVAGGHEQYF. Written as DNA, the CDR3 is TGTGCCAGCAGTCCCGGGGTAGCGGGAGGCCACGAGCAGTACTTC.